A single TCR beta chain is shown here with its context. Its specificity is not known. This sample was included in a study of shared clonotypes between healthy human individuals. Naive CD45RA+ and memory CD45RA-negative subsets were split from CD4+ cells. Findings and limits, study-wide: Clonotype sharing among the donors was expected to vary with sequencing depth.

The CDR3 runs 14 residues. Some clones are missing from TCRdb's copy, which holds only in-frame ones; the method was immunoSEQ multiplex PCR. The table includes 300,000 to 400,000 clones, less than 75% detected once. Specimen: memory CD4+ T cells sorted from blood. Described subset: CD45RA-negative fraction. The genes are TRBV21-1 and TRBJ2-1. TRBV21-1 is annotated as a pseudogene. The sequence was collected from a man between 25 and 39 years old in good health. Written as DNA, the CDR3 is TGTGCCAGCCTTTTGGGACGCCTCGACAATGAGCAGTTCTTC. This codes for CASLLGRLDNEQFF.